The present TCR beta chain was sequenced within a study of shared clonotypes between healthy human individuals. Regarding the study as a whole: Generation probability values for non-shared clonotypes were lower than those for clonotypes shared by all four donors.

TCRdb's copy holds only in-frame clones and misses some; the assay was immunoSEQ multiplex PCR. The sample has 2 million to 2.5 million clones, roughly 95% seen once; the top ten hold 0.9% to 1.3%. On this clone itself: What it recognizes is unknown. In the same sample, other DNA sequences code for this CDR3.

CD45RO-negative cells were positively selected for CCR7, leaving out terminally differentiated effector memory CD45RA+ cells. J lost 3 bases, V lost 3 bases, and 0 bases had no gene match. This CDR3 comprises 13 residues. From germline, CDR1 is PRHDT and CDR2 FYEKMQ (reference sequence). The sample comprised naive CD8+ T cells sorted from blood. The rearrangement links TRBV13 to TRBJ2-5, with TRBD2 matching over 8 bases. The sequence was obtained from a man between 18 and 29 years old in good health. This chain's CDR3 is CASSLTSEETQYF. CDR3 nucleotide sequence: TGTGCCAGCAGCTTGACTAGCGAAGAGACCCAGTACTTC.